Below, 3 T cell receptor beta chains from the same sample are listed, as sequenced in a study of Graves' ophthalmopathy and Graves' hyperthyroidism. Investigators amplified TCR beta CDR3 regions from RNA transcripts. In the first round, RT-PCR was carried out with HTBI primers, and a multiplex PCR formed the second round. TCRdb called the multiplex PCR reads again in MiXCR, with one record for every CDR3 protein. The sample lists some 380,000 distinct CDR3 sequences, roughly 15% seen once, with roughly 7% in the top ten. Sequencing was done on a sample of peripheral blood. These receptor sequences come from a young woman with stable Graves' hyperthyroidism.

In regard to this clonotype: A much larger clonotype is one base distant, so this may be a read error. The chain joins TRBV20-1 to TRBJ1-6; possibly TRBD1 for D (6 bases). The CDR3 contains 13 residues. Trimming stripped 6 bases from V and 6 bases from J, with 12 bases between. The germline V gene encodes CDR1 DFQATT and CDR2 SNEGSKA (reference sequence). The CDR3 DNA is TGCAGTGCCATGGGGGCTTTTAATTCACCCCTCCACTTT. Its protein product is CSAMGAFNSPLHF.

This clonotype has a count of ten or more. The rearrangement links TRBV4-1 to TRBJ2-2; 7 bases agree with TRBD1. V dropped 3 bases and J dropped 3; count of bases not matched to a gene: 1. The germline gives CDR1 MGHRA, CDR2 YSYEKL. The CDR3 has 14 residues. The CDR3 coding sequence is TGCGCCAGCAGCCAGGGACAGCACACCGGGGAGCTGTTTTTT. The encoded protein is CASSQGQHTGELFF.

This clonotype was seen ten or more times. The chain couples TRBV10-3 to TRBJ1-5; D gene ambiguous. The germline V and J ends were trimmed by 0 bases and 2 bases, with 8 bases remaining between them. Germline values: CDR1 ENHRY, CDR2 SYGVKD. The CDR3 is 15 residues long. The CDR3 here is CAISESGFGNQPQHF. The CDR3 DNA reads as TGTGCCATCAGTGAGTCAGGTTTCGGCAATCAGCCCCAGCATTTT.